This T cell receptor beta chain appears in the sequencing data of a study of blood T cell repertoires in COVID-19. Study context: Whether acute or convalescent, the COVID-19 samples came from the United States, Italy and Spain. PBMCs, B-cell-depleted T cells, or T cells were the source of the cDNA or gDNA that made up the material.

Authors' analysis steps: Amplification with reference gene primers provided the estimates of nucleated cell counts. Method: immunoSEQ multiplex PCR; TCRdb's copy keeps in-frame clones and lacks some. V and J calls and clone size are given by that table; D and trimming were obtained from the DNA. The profile shows about 89,000 clones, approximately 88% of them singletons. There are 15 residues in the CDR3. After removal of 0 bases from V and 6 bases from J, the junction contained 6 bases not matched to a gene. Germline CDR1 GTSNPN, CDR2 SVGIG (reference sequence). Sequencing used peripheral blood. J is TRBJ2-3 and V is TRBV30, with 10 bases matching TRBD2. This receptor was identified in a man in his fifties or sixties with acute or convalescent COVID-19. The CDR3 region is CAWSVSGGVVDTQYF. CDR3 in DNA: TGTGCCTGGAGTGTCAGCGGGGGGGTGGTGGATACGCAGTATTTT.